These 28 T cell receptor beta chains originate from one sample sequenced in a study of T cell changes during pregnancy in multiple sclerosis (dated 2019 in TCRdb). The library was produced with the immunoSEQ multiplex PCR assay. This immuneACCESS table, as held by TCRdb, lists in-frame sequences with V and J called but not all clones. Of the missing ones, under half trace to an unresolved V gene in checked studies; the others have no known cause. For this sample the table gives 20,000 to 25,000 clones, of which 86% were detected only once. The ten biggest clones cover about 13% of the sample. The sample was CD8+ T cells from peripheral blood mononuclear cells, taken in the first trimester of pregnancy. Receptor source: a female donor in good health, enrolled as a control in a pregnancy study.

This chain uses TRBV25-1 with TRBJ1-1; 8 nucleotides match TRBD1. Germline CDR1 is MGHDK and CDR2 is SYGVNS. V lost 6 bases to trimming and J lost 4 bases; unmatched junction nucleotides: 4. CDR3 length: 13 amino acids. Written as DNA, the CDR3 is TGTGCCAGCAGGCAGGGGGCTGGCACTGAAGCTTTCTTT. Translating gives CASRQGAGTEAFF. The whole variable domain, remainder taken from reference TRBV25-1 and TRBJ1-1, is EADIYQTPRYLVIGTGKKITLECSQTMGHDKMYWYQQDPGMELHLIHYSYGVNSTEKGDLSSESTVSRIRTEHFPLTLESARPSHTSQYLCASRQGAGTEAFFGQGTRLTVV.

The chain uses TRBV9 and TRBJ2-2, with 7 bases fitting TRBD2. Trimming removed 3 bases from V and 0 bases from J; junction bases left unmatched: 5. The CDR3 is 16 amino acids. Germline V gives CDR1 SGDLS, CDR2 YYNGEE. Here the CDR3 reads CASSDRTSANTGELFF. CDR3 bases: TGTGCCAGCAGCGACCGTACTAGCGCGAACACCGGGGAGCTGTTTTTT.

The CDR3 here is CATSEGNYGYTF. CDR3 DNA: TGTGCCACCTCAGAGGGAAACTATGGCTACACCTTC. This sequence joins TRBV6-1 and TRBJ1-2; no reliable D call. CDR1 is MNHNS, CDR2 SASEGT, per germline. Trimming pared 10 bases from V and 2 bases from J, leaving 11 bases between. CDR3 length: 12 amino acids.

The V and J genes are TRBV30 and TRBJ1-2; TRBD1 is a possible D gene (6 bases). V was pared by 1 base and J by 1 base, with 13 bases between. The CDR3 spans 15 residues. Germline V gene sequence: CDR1 GTSNPN, CDR2 SVGIG (reference sequence). The CDR3 DNA follows: TGTGCCTGGAGTGCCCCGGGACACAATAACTATGGCTACACCTTC. Translating gives CAWSAPGHNNYGYTF.

The V gene is TRBV13, the J gene TRBJ1-5; D gene unclear. Trimming took off 1 base at V and 4 bases at J, with 2 bases between the two ends. The CDR3 has 12 amino acids. CDR1 is PRHDT, CDR2 FYEKMQ, per germline (reference sequence). The CDR3 is CASSLANQPQHF. DNA of the CDR3: TGTGCCAGCAGCTTAGCTAATCAGCCCCAGCATTTT.

V is TRBV6-5 and J is TRBJ2-1; 9 bases map to TRBD2. V gave up 2 bases and J gave up 6 bases; unmatched junction bases: 5. The CDR3 is 15 residues long. Germline CDR1 reads MNHEY; CDR2 reads SVGAGI. In nucleotides, the CDR3 is TGTGCCAGCAGTTACGTCGCGGGAGGGGTCAATGAGCAGTTCTTC. This sequence encodes CASSYVAGGVNEQFF.

The chain carries TRBV11-3 and TRBJ1-1; 9 bases match TRBD1. Germline V gene lookup returns CDR1 SGHNT and CDR2 YENEEA. The length of the CDR3 is 15 residues. The ends lost 4 bases at V and 5 bases at J; junction bases unmatched: 8. CDR3 region: CASSSRGTGITEAFF. DNA for the CDR3: TGTGCCAGCAGCTCGCGAGGGACAGGGATTACTGAAGCTTTCTTT.

The chain uses TRBV19 and TRBJ1-5; D not resolved. The V end was cut by 5 bases, the J end by 3 bases, with 14 bases between. The CDR3 consists of 15 residues. Germline V gene data show CDR1 as LNHDA and CDR2 as SQIVND (reference sequence). The CDR3 DNA reads TGTGCCAGTAGTTCCGGAGCGATTATCAATCAGCCCCAGCATTTT. Residues: CASSSGAIINQPQHF.

The chain joins TRBV6-4 to TRBJ2-3; 8 positions match TRBD1. Germline V gene data show CDR1 as MRHNA and CDR2 as SNTAGT. The junction had 5 bases not matched to a gene; V was cut back by 3 bases and J by 6 bases. The CDR3 length is 14 residues. The DNA of the CDR3 is TGTGCCAGCAGTGAGGGTCAGGGGGCGGATACGCAGTATTTT. It specifies CASSEGQGADTQYF.

V is TRBV15 and J is TRBJ2-7; tentative D call: TRBD1 (6 bases). The CDR3 sequence is 13 residues long. V was pared by 2 bases and J by 6 bases, with 11 bases between. Germline V lookup: CDR1 LNHNV, CDR2 YYDKDF (reference sequence). CDR3 residues: CATSRTTGGEQYF. The CDR3 bases are TGTGCCACCAGCAGAACGACAGGAGGCGAGCAGTACTTC.

The chain recombines TRBV9 with TRBJ2-7, with 7 positions matching TRBD1. Germline CDR1 and CDR2: SGDLS and YYNGEE. This CDR3 comprises 15 residues. Losses at the gene ends were 5 bases for V and 2 bases for J; bases not matched to a gene: 10. DNA of the CDR3: TGTGCCAGCAGTCCGTGGGACAGCACCCCCTACGAGCAGTACTTC. Protein: CASSPWDSTPYEQYF.

This clone appeared a few times. The V and J genes are TRBV7-3 and TRBJ2-1, with 10 positions matching TRBD1. This CDR3 is built from 15 residues. After removal of 2 bases from V and 5 bases from J, the junction contained 3 bases not matched to a gene. The germline CDR1 and CDR2 sequences are SGHTA and FQGTGA. The DNA of the CDR3 is TGTGCCAGCAGCTTAGGGACAGGGGTACACAATGAGCAGTTCTTC. This codes for CASSLGTGVHNEQFF.

As DNA, the CDR3 is TGTGCCAGCAGCGATATCTACGAAGAGCAGTACTTC. This gives the protein CASSDIYEEQYF. This chain connects TRBV7-9 to TRBJ2-7, with D unresolved. CDR1 and CDR2 (germline): SEHNR, FQNEAQ (reference sequence). V lost 5 bases to trimming and J lost 7 bases, with 12 bases between them. This CDR3 is 12 amino acids long.

This clone rates as medium-sized. V is TRBV6-4 and J is TRBJ2-1; 9 bases agree with TRBD2. There are 15 residues in the CDR3. CDR1 and CDR2 (germline): MRHNA, SNTAGT. V trimming: 2 bases; J trimming: 5 bases; junction bases outside the gene matches: 4. This chain's CDR3 is CASSDASGTNNEQFF. The CDR3 DNA reads as TGTGCCAGCAGTGACGCTAGCGGGACCAACAATGAGCAGTTCTTC.

This CDR3 is CASSPQGRTDTQYF. In DNA form, the CDR3 reads TGTGCCAGCAGCCCTCAGGGGCGCACAGATACGCAGTATTTT. The V call is TRBV28, the J call TRBJ2-3; tentative D call: TRBD1 (6 bases). This CDR3 region has 14 residues. CDR1 and CDR2 from the germline V gene are MDHEN and SYDVKM. V lost 6 bases and J 1 base, leaving 11 bases between the germline ends.

V is TRBV29-1 and J is TRBJ2-7; 7 nucleotides agree with TRBD1. The CDR3 spans 13 residues. The germline gives CDR1 SQVTM, CDR2 ANQGSEA. J was trimmed by 1 base and V by 6 bases; bases with no gene match: 6. DNA for the CDR3: TGCAGCGTGCCCGGGACAGAGTCCTACGAGCAGTACTTC. Its protein product is CSVPGTESYEQYF.

This clone was seen only a few times. The rearrangement links TRBV21-1 to TRBJ1-1. TRBV21-1 is labeled a pseudogene. The CDR3 spans 13 residues. CDR3 residues: CASSNGGRTEAFF. DNA for the CDR3: TGTGCCAGCAGCAACGGGGGACGGACTGAAGCTTTCTTT.

The chain employs TRBV10-1 and TRBJ2-7; 9 nucleotides align to TRBD2. The CDR3 spans 15 residues. The J segment lost 0 bases and the V segment lost 2 bases, leaving 2 bases of the junction unmatched. In germline, CDR1 is WNHNN, CDR2 SYGVQD (reference sequence). The CDR3 coding sequence is TGCGCCAGCAGTGAGCAGCGGGGGGCCTCCTACGAGCAGTACTTC. It encodes CASSEQRGASYEQYF.

The chain carries TRBV7-2 and TRBJ2-3; 8 nucleotides match TRBD2. The CDR3 consists of 12 residues. Losses at the gene ends were 5 bases for V and 11 bases for J; bases not matched to a gene: 6. CDR1 is SGHTA, CDR2 FQGNSA, per germline. The CDR3 DNA follows: TGTGCCAGCAGCCCCGGGACTAGTGAGCAGTATTTT. As protein: CASSPGTSEQYF.

J is TRBJ1-5 and V is TRBV27, with D hard to call. The CDR3 spans 14 residues. Germline lookup yields CDR1 MNHEY and CDR2 SMNVEV (reference sequence). The ends were cut back, 1 base at V and 0 bases at J, with 4 bases in the middle. The CDR3 loop reads CASSLYNSNQPQHF. In DNA form, the CDR3 reads TGTGCCAGCAGTTTATACAATAGCAATCAGCCCCAGCATTTT.

This rearrangement joins TRBV10-1 to TRBJ2-7; 7 bases line up with TRBD1. Per germline, CDR1 WNHNN and CDR2 SYGVQD (reference sequence). The CDR3 sequence is 17 residues long. J lost 6 bases, V lost 2 bases, and 16 bases had no gene match. This CDR3 reads CASSEPSDRDLWCEQYF. The CDR3 DNA reads as TGCGCCAGCAGTGAGCCGTCCGACAGGGATCTGTGGTGCGAGCAGTACTTC.

V gene TRBV9 combines with J gene TRBJ1-1, with D possibly TRBD1 on 6 matching bases. Germline CDR1 reads SGDLS; CDR2 reads YYNGEE. V lost 4 bases, J lost 1 base, and 17 bases lay in between. CDR3 size: 16 residues. DNA of the CDR3: TGTGCCAGCAGCACCAACGTGGGAGGGGGGAACACTGAAGCTTTCTTT. Protein sequence: CASSTNVGGGNTEAFF.

J is TRBJ2-1 and V is TRBV19; D might be TRBD2 (6 bases). V gave up 3 bases and J gave up 6 bases, with 18 bases separating them. This CDR3 region has 16 residues. Germline CDR1 reads LNHDA; CDR2 reads SQIVND (reference sequence). In DNA, the CDR3 is TGTGCCAGTAGTATGGGTCGCGGGAATGCGGTCAATGAGCAGTTCTTC. Protein product: CASSMGRGNAVNEQFF.

The chain uses TRBV10-3 and TRBJ2-3; 11 nucleotides align to TRBD2. V shed 8 bases, J shed 2 bases, and the junction held 12 bases outside the gene matches. CDR3 length: 17 amino acids. The germline gives CDR1 ENHRY, CDR2 SYGVKD. CDR3 sequence: CAIALLAGGGDTDTQYF. The DNA of the CDR3 is TGTGCCATCGCCTTGCTAGCGGGAGGAGGGGACACAGATACGCAGTATTTT.

The CDR3 loop is CAWSRQGAVNTEAFF. The CDR3 coding sequence is TGTGCCTGGAGCCGACAGGGGGCCGTGAACACTGAAGCTTTCTTT. The chain couples TRBV30 to TRBJ1-1, with 10 bases that match TRBD1. The CDR3 contains 15 residues. Germline V lookup: CDR1 GTSNPN, CDR2 SVGIG (reference sequence). Trimming at V came to 3 bases and at J to 0 bases, leaving 4 bases not matched to a gene. Drawing the rest from reference TRBV30 and TRBJ1-1, the complete variable domain is SQTIHQWPATLVQPVGSPLSLECTVEGTSNPNLYWYRQAAGRGLQLLFYSVGIGQISSEVPQNLSASRPQDRQFILSSKKLLLSDSGFYLCAWSRQGAVNTEAFFGQGTRLTVV.

The chain employs TRBV6-1 and TRBJ2-5; 13 bases are a match to TRBD2. This CDR3 is 15 amino acids long. CDR1 MNHNS and CDR2 SASEGT come from the germline V gene. The trim removed 8 bases at V and 5 bases at J, leaving 8 bases unmatched. The CDR3 region has the DNA TGTGCCAGCGAGACTAGCGGGGGGTCGGGGGAGACCCAGTACTTC. It codes for CASETSGGSGETQYF.

The chain couples TRBV7-3 to TRBJ2-3; 10 bases fit TRBD2. This CDR3 region has 16 residues. CDR1 and CDR2 (germline): SGHTA, FQGTGA. Unmatched junction bases numbered 9, after V lost 5 bases and J lost 4 bases. The CDR3 here is CASSVTAGGPPDTQYF. Here the CDR3 DNA reads TGTGCCAGCAGCGTCACAGCGGGAGGGCCGCCAGATACGCAGTATTTT.

This clone was counted between two and nine times. J is TRBJ2-3 and V is TRBV11-2; the match to TRBD1 covers 8 bases. Trimming at V came to 1 base and at J to 2 bases, leaving 2 bases not matched to a gene. CDR1 is SGHAT, CDR2 FQNNGV, per germline. The CDR3 contains 15 residues. The chain's CDR3 is CASSLGTGHTDTQYF. CDR3 bases: TGTGCCAGCAGCTTAGGGACAGGGCACACAGATACGCAGTATTTT.